Listed below are T cell receptor beta chains from one sample, sequenced in a study of blood T cell repertoires in COVID-19. The data were produced by immunoSEQ multiplex PCR, yet TCRdb's version contains in-frame clones alone and is incomplete. The sample gives roughly 180,000 clones, about 80% of which show up once; about an eighth is in the top ten. The sample taken for sequencing was PBMCs or T cells enriched from blood (not recorded which). The receptors come from a man aged 55 to 70 who had been exposed to COVID-19. The CDR3 runs from the conserved cysteine through the conserved F or W. The D gene is left open where the match is weak. The size field is filled for only some rows; it gives once, few, many or a size class.

D gene	J gene	clone size	V gene	CDR3 DNA	CDR3 protein
TRBD2	TRBJ2-7	.	TRBV7-2	TGTGCCAGCCGACGGGAGGGCAGGGGCCTCGACGAGCAGTACTTC	CASRREGRGLDEQYF
.	TRBJ2-7	.	TRBV27	TGTGCCAGCAGTCCCACCGGGACACTCTACGAGCAGTACTTC	CASSPTGTLYEQYF
.	TRBJ1-3	.	TRBV4-1	TGCGCCAGCAGCCAAGGATGGGCGTTCGGCTCTGGAAACACCATATATTTT	CASSQGWAFGSGNTIYF
.	TRBJ1-1	.	TRBV19	TGTGCCAGTAGCCCGGGACACACCAATCTTGCTGAAGCTTTCTTT	CASSPGHTNLAEAFF
.	TRBJ2-1	.	TRBV7-8	TGTGCCAGCAGCTTAGTCTCTGCGGGATCCTACAATGAGCAGTTCTTC	CASSLVSAGSYNEQFF
.	TRBJ2-3	.	TRBV9	TGTGCCAGCAGCGTAGGTCCTAGCGCTGCAGATACGCAGTATTTT	CASSVGPSAADTQYF
TRBD2	TRBJ2-3	.	TRBV7-2	TGTGCCAGCAGCTTCACGGGAGGGGGGGCGGTAGATACGCAGTATTTT	CASSFTGGGAVDTQYF
.	TRBJ2-5	.	TRBV12-3/TRBV12-4	TGTGCCAGCAGTTTCGAGCGTAGGGAGACCCAGTACTTC	CASSFERRETQYF
.	TRBJ2-1	.	TRBV27	TGTGCCAGCAGTTTAAGGCAGGGTGGCTACAATGAGCAGTTCTTC	CASSLRQGGYNEQFF
TRBD1	TRBJ1-1	.	TRBV19	TGTGCCAGTAGTCGGGACAGGGGGCCCTTCACTGAAGCTTTCTTT	CASSRDRGPFTEAFF
.	TRBJ1-5	.	TRBV19	TGTGCCAGTAGTCCGTCTCCCGGGGGAGGGTTCTATAGCAATCAGCCCCAGCATTTT	CASSPSPGGGFYSNQPQHF
.	TRBJ1-4	.	TRBV12-3/TRBV12-4	TGTGCCAGCAGTCCCCCCAGGGGTGAAAAACTGTTTTTT	CASSPPRGEKLFF
.	TRBJ1-2	.	TRBV19	TGTGCCAGTAGTACCTCCCCCCGGGCACCTCAGGGTGGCTACACCTTC	CASSTSPRAPQGGYTF
.	TRBJ1-1	.	TRBV12-3/TRBV12-4	TGTGCCAGCGGACAGAGGATGAACACTGAAGCTTTCTTT	CASGQRMNTEAFF
TRBD2	TRBJ2-1	few	TRBV7-2	TGTGCCAGCACCCCAAGGAGACTAGCGGGAGGATGGATACACAATGAGCAGTTCTTC	CASTPRRLAGGWIHNEQFF
.	TRBJ1-1	few	TRBV27	TGTGCCAGCAGTTTCAATAGACAGCTGAACACTGAAGCTTTCTTT	CASSFNRQLNTEAFF
.	TRBJ2-6	.	TRBV18	TGTGCCAGCTCACCACCGTCTGTCTCTGGGGCCAACGTCCTGACTTTC	CASSPPSVSGANVLTF
.	TRBJ1-1	.	TRBV6-5	TGTGCCAGCAGTCCCTCGGGACATTCGAACACTGAAGCTTTCTTT	CASSPSGHSNTEAFF
.	TRBJ1-1	few	TRBV6-1	TGTGCCAGCAGTGAAATGGGGGGGAGGAACACTGAAGCTTTCTTT	CASSEMGGRNTEAFF
.	TRBJ2-4	.	TRBV18	TGTGCCAGCTCACCACGCACCTCCGGGGGCAAAAACATTCAGTACTTC	CASSPRTSGGKNIQYF
TRBD1	TRBJ1-2	.	TRBV24-1	TGTGCCACCAGTGGCGACAGGGGCGGCTATGGCTACACCTTC	CATSGDRGGYGYTF
.	TRBJ2-5	.	TRBV3-1/TRBV3-2	TGTGCCAGCAGCCGAGATACTAGTAGGACCGAGACCCAGTACTTC	CASSRDTSRTETQYF
TRBD2	TRBJ2-2	.	TRBV27	TGTGCCAGCGGGTGGACTAGCGGGAGGTTGAGGCTTTATCCCGGCCCCACCGGGGAGCTGTTTTTT	CASGWTSGRLRLYPGPTGELFF
TRBD2	TRBJ2-3	.	TRBV27	TGTGCCAGCAGTCCCAGTTCACTAGCGGGAGTGGCAGATACGCAGTATTTT	CASSPSSLAGVADTQYF
.	TRBJ2-4	.	TRBV5-6	TGTGCCAGCAGCTTCTATCAGGGTATCGGCAAAAACATTCAGTACTTC	CASSFYQGIGKNIQYF
TRBD2	TRBJ2-5	.	TRBV3-1/TRBV3-2	TGTGCCAGCCGGCTAGGGGGCGGGAGGGCCGCGGAGACCCAGTACTTC	CASRLGGGRAAETQYF
TRBD2	TRBJ2-2	.	TRBV4-2	TGTGCCAGCAGCCAAGATGGTAGGCTAGCGGCGAACACCGGGGAGCTGTTTTTT	CASSQDGRLAANTGELFF
TRBD2	TRBJ2-7	.	TRBV11-2	TGTGCCAGCAGCTTAGTCACTAGCGGGAGCTTCGCCTACGAGCAGTACTTC	CASSLVTSGSFAYEQYF
TRBD2	TRBJ2-4	.	TRBV4-1	TGCGCCAGACCGACTAGCAGTGATACACTAGCCAAAAACATTCAGTACTTC	CARPTSSDTLAKNIQYF
.	TRBJ1-5	.	TRBV21-1	TGTGCCAGCAGCAAACGAGGGCGGGACAGCAATAGCAATCAGCCCCAGCATTTT	CASSKRGRDSNSNQPQHF
TRBD1	TRBJ1-5	few	TRBV19	TGTGCCAGTAGTATAGATGTCGACCGGACAGGGGAAAATCAGCCCCAGCATTTT	CASSIDVDRTGENQPQHF
TRBD1	TRBJ2-7	.	TRBV6-5	TGTGCCAGCAGTCCCCGGGACAGGTGGGGCGAGCAGTACTTC	CASSPRDRWGEQYF
.	TRBJ1-6	few	TRBV28	TGTGCCAGCAGTTTAATGAACAGGCCCAAGGACTTT	CASSLMNRPKDF
.	TRBJ2-2	once	TRBV14	TGTGCCAGCAGCCAAGATCAGGGATCGTGGACCGGGGAGCTGTTTTTT	CASSQDQGSWTGELFF
TRBD1	TRBJ1-1	.	TRBV19	TGTGCCAGTAGTCCCTATGACAGGGCAATGCCTGAAGCTTTCTTT	CASSPYDRAMPEAFF
.	TRBJ1-2	.	TRBV5-4	TGTGCCAGCAGCTTGCCGTCTTCCAGTAACTATGGCTACACCTTC	CASSLPSSSNYGYTF
.	TRBJ2-4	.	TRBV7-3	TGTGCCAGCAGAGAAAGGGGAACAATAGCCAAAAACATTCAGTACTTC	CASRERGTIAKNIQYF
TRBD2	TRBJ2-1	.	TRBV7-8	TGTGCCAGCAGCGTTTCGACTAGCGGCTCCTACAATGAGCAGTTCTTC	CASSVSTSGSYNEQFF
TRBD2	TRBJ2-1	.	TRBV29-1	TGCAGCGTTGACACTAGCGGGAGTATCAATGAGCAGTTCTTC	CSVDTSGSINEQFF
.	TRBJ1-4	.	TRBV27	TGTGCCAGCAGTCCTCAGGGGCCTAATGAAAAACTGTTTTTT	CASSPQGPNEKLFF
.	TRBJ2-7	few	TRBV19	TGTGCCAGTAGTCCGGGGACCGTGGGGGGCGAGCAGTACTTC	CASSPGTVGGEQYF